This passage covers 27 T cell receptor beta chains from one sample sequenced in a study of OX40 agonist ivuxolimab in advanced cancers. TCRdb's copy holds only in-frame clones and misses some; the assay was immunoSEQ multiplex PCR. The data hold about 31,000 clones, with around 87% observed a single time. This specimen was CD4+ or CD8+ T cells sorted from blood, taken in a trial of the OX40 agonist ivuxolimab. The source is an adult with an advanced solid tumor such as melanoma, head and neck, liver or kidney cancer.

The chain links TRBV19 to TRBJ2-2, with D perhaps given as TRBD1 or TRBD2 (6 bases each). Germline V gene data show CDR1 as LNHDA and CDR2 as SQIVND (reference sequence). The CDR3 length is 15 residues. Deletions cut 3 bases from V and 7 bases from J, with 15 bases between. The CDR3, as DNA: TGTGCCAGTAGTATCCCCCGGACAGCGGGCGGGGAGCTGTTTTTT. Translation: CASSIPRTAGGELFF. The full variable domain, with the rest looked up from reference TRBV19 and TRBJ2-2, is DGGITQSPKYLFRKEGQNVTLSCEQNLNHDAMYWYRQDPGQGLRLIYYSQIVNDFQKGDIAEGYSVSREKKESFPLTVTSAQKNPTAFYLCASSIPRTAGGELFFGEGSRLTVL.

This rearrangement joins TRBV28 to TRBJ2-7; no definite D call. The CDR3 has 14 amino acids. Germline CDR1 reads MDHEN; CDR2 reads SYDVKM. With 3 bases removed from V and 0 bases from J, the gap between germline ends came to 9 bases. The CDR3 DNA sequence: TGTGCCAGCAGTTTGACGGGTTACTCCTACGAGCAGTACTTC. Amino acids: CASSLTGYSYEQYF.

This chain links TRBV19 with TRBJ2-7, with D maybe TRBD2 (6 bases). Germline V gene lookup returns CDR1 LNHDA and CDR2 SQIVND (reference sequence). The V end was cut by 4 bases, the J end by 3 bases, with 10 bases between. The length of the CDR3 is 13 residues. The CDR3 coding sequence is TGTGCCAGTAGTACTTTGGGAGGCTACGAGCAGTACTTC. It encodes CASSTLGGYEQYF.

V gene TRBV2 combines with J gene TRBJ2-7; weak D call: TRBD2 (6 bases). V was clipped by 5 bases and J by 0 bases, with 11 bases between them. Germline lookup yields CDR1 SNHLY and CDR2 FYNNEI. This CDR3 comprises 14 residues. The CDR3 protein is CASSLRLDSYEQYF. The CDR3 bases are TGTGCCAGCAGTTTACGACTAGACTCCTACGAGCAGTACTTC.

V and J are TRBV5-1 and TRBJ2-5; D gene uncertain. Trimming removed 7 bases from V and 5 bases from J, with 12 bases in between. The germline V gene has CDR1 SGHRS and CDR2 YFSETQ. This CDR3 has 12 residues. CDR3 in DNA: TGCGCCAGCGCACGGCTGGGGGAGACCCAGTACTTC. Amino acid sequence: CASARLGETQYF.

This clone was recorded once. This chain links TRBV4-2 with TRBJ2-2; TRBD2 aligns across 7 bases. Germline CDR1 LGHNA, CDR2 YNFKEQ. V dropped 4 bases and J dropped 0; count of bases not matched to a gene: 2. This CDR3 contains 15 residues. The CDR3 spells CASSPSGPNTGELFF. The CDR3 DNA follows: TGTGCCAGCAGCCCTAGCGGCCCGAACACCGGGGAGCTGTTTTTT.

The chain joins TRBV19 to TRBJ1-2; D is ambiguous. Germline-derived CDR1 and CDR2 are LNHDA and SQIVND (reference sequence). The CDR3 is 12 residues long. V lost 4 bases and J 5 bases, leaving 8 bases between the germline ends. CDR3 coding DNA: TGTGCCAGTAGTACGTTGGGGTATGGCTACACCTTC. Amino acids: CASSTLGYGYTF.

The genes are TRBV19 and TRBJ1-2, with TRBD1 identical over 7 bases. Trimming removed 3 bases from V and 2 bases from J; junction bases left unmatched: 3. The CDR3 spans 14 residues. Germline V lookup: CDR1 LNHDA, CDR2 SQIVND (reference sequence). CDR3 in DNA: TGTGCCAGTAGTATTCAGGGACAGAACTATGGCTACACCTTC. It is translated as CASSIQGQNYGYTF.

This clone was seen only once. The chain carries TRBV6-6 and TRBJ1-3, with a possible D match to TRBD1 (6 bases). The CDR3 has 16 residues. Trimming left V 4 bases short and J 5 bases short, with 18 bases between. Germline V gene data show CDR1 as MNHNY and CDR2 as SVGAGI (reference sequence). This chain's CDR3 is CASSFTGAGGRNTIYF. The CDR3 nucleotides are TGTGCCAGCAGTTTCACCGGGGCCGGGGGCCGAAACACCATATATTTT.

The chain has TRBV7-9 and TRBJ2-3; 8 bases map to TRBD2. CDR3 length equals 15 residues. J lost 6 bases, V lost 5 bases, and 10 bases had no gene match. Germline CDR1 is SEHNR and CDR2 is FQNEAQ (reference sequence). CDR3 DNA sequence: TGTGCCAGCAGCCTCCGGAGCGGGAGTTGGGATACGCAGTATTTT. Protein: CASSLRSGSWDTQYF.

J is TRBJ1-1 and V is TRBV25-1; 9 bases map to TRBD1. This CDR3 spans 13 amino acids. The V gene's germline CDR1 is MGHDK and CDR2 SYGVNS. J lost 7 bases, V lost 6 bases, and 6 bases had no gene match. CDR3 region: CASSVGTGFEAFF. The CDR3 bases are TGTGCCAGCAGCGTCGGGACAGGGTTTGAAGCTTTCTTT.

This chain joins TRBV29-1 and TRBJ1-2; no definite D call. V gave up 0 bases and J gave up 4 bases, with 12 bases separating them. The germline V gene has CDR1 SQVTM and CDR2 ANQGSEA. This CDR3 has 14 amino acids. For the CDR3, the DNA is TGCAGCGTTGAAGACGGTTCGAGTCGCTATGGCTACACCTTC. This translates into CSVEDGSSRYGYTF.

The chain is built from TRBV27 and TRBJ1-3; tentative D call: TRBD1 (5 bases). This CDR3 spans 15 amino acids. Germline loops: CDR1 MNHEY, CDR2 SMNVEV (reference sequence). Trimming left V 5 bases short and J 0 bases short, with 11 bases between. In DNA form, the CDR3 reads TGTGCCAGCAGTAAAGGGGAAGGCTCTGGAAACACCATATATTTT. Amino acid sequence: CASSKGEGSGNTIYF.

CDR3 residues: CASSLERDTQYF. CDR3 DNA sequence: TGTGCCAGCAGCTTAGAGCGGGATACGCAGTATTTT. The chain links TRBV7-9 to TRBJ2-3; a possible D gene is TRBD2 (5 bases). This CDR3 is 12 amino acids long. The germline V gene encodes CDR1 SEHNR and CDR2 FQNEAQ (reference sequence). V gave up 1 base and J gave up 6 bases, with 5 bases separating them.

V and J are TRBV19 and TRBJ2-1; D gene ambiguous. The V end was cut by 7 bases, the J end by 7 bases, with 17 bases between. The CDR3 runs 14 residues. CDR1 LNHDA and CDR2 SQIVND come from the germline V gene (reference sequence). The CDR3 sequence: CASIGESLGNEQFF. The CDR3 DNA follows: TGTGCCAGTATAGGAGAGAGCCTCGGAAATGAGCAGTTCTTC.

This chain links TRBV18 with TRBJ1-6, with a possible D match to TRBD1 (5 bases). Per germline, CDR1 KGHSH and CDR2 LQKENI. The ends were cut back, 3 bases at V and 4 bases at J, with 10 bases in the middle. The CDR3 is 15 amino acids. CDR3 in amino acids: CASSPRQTYNSPLHF. DNA of the CDR3: TGTGCCAGCTCACCCAGACAGACTTATAATTCACCCCTCCACTTT.

This chain connects TRBV29-1 to TRBJ2-1, with D perhaps TRBD2 (5 bases). The CDR3 spans 12 residues. V lost 4 bases to trimming and J lost 3 bases, with 7 bases between them. Germline assignment: CDR1 SQVTM and CDR2 ANQGSEA. Here the CDR3 reads CSVGRDYNEQFF. CDR3 bases: TGCAGCGTTGGCCGGGACTACAATGAGCAGTTCTTC.

The gene calls are TRBV5-1 and TRBJ2-1, with TRBD2 identical over 10 bases. V gave up 4 bases and J gave up 6 bases; unmatched junction bases: 7. CDR1 and CDR2 from the germline V gene are SGHRS and YFSETQ. The CDR3 contains 15 residues. This CDR3 is CASSLGASGSNEQFF. The DNA of the CDR3 is TGCGCCAGCAGCCTGGGGGCTAGCGGGAGCAATGAGCAGTTCTTC.

The V and J genes are TRBV6-5 and TRBJ2-2; 7 nucleotides line up with TRBD1. After removal of 2 bases from V and 8 bases from J, the junction contained 8 bases not matched to a gene. The germline V gene has CDR1 MNHEY and CDR2 SVGAGI. This CDR3 has 15 residues. CDR3 sequence (DNA): TGTGCCAGCAGTTACGGGGGACAGAACGCGGGGGAGCTGTTTTTT. It is translated as CASSYGGQNAGELFF.

This clone was seen a handful of times. The V and J genes are TRBV9 and TRBJ2-3, with TRBD1 identical over 7 bases. Looked up from germline, CDR1 is SGDLS and CDR2 is YYNGEE. The V gene end was trimmed by 2 bases and the J gene end by 4 bases; junction bases not matched to a gene: 10. The CDR3 runs to 16 residues. CDR3 DNA: TGTGCCAGCAGCGTCTCGACAGGGCGGAGTTCAGATACGCAGTATTTT. This sequence encodes CASSVSTGRSSDTQYF.

This clone was recorded only once. The same CDR3 also results from other DNA sequences found in this sample. The rearrangement links TRBV7-9 to TRBJ2-5; D uncertain. This CDR3 region has 12 residues. Germline V CDR1 and CDR2: SEHNR, FQNEAQ (reference sequence). With 1 base removed from V and 5 bases from J, the gap between germline ends came to 5 bases. The CDR3 region is CASSLVGETQYF. The CDR3 nucleotides are TGTGCCAGCAGCTTAGTCGGGGAGACCCAGTACTTC.

The gene calls are TRBV7-9 and TRBJ1-4, with D unclear. CDR3 length equals 15 residues. CDR1 is SEHNR and CDR2 is FQNEAQ in the germline V gene (reference sequence). The V gene lost 3 bases and the J gene lost 2 bases, with 10 bases spanning the gap. The CDR3 nucleotides are TGTGCCAGCAGCTTCGGAGGGCTGACTAATGAAAAACTGTTTTTT. It encodes CASSFGGLTNEKLFF.

The chain combines TRBV19 with TRBJ2-2, with a weak D call TRBD1 (6 bases). Trimming pared 1 base from V and 4 bases from J, leaving 10 bases between. This CDR3 is built from 15 residues. Germline CDR1 is LNHDA and CDR2 is SQIVND (reference sequence). The CDR3 is CASSIAGDVTGELFF. DNA for the CDR3: TGTGCCAGTAGTATAGCAGGGGATGTCACCGGGGAGCTGTTTTTT.

The chain joins TRBV25-1 to TRBJ1-6; 9 bases align to TRBD1. The CDR3 has 14 amino acids. V lost 6 bases to trimming and J lost 6 bases; unmatched junction nucleotides: 3. Looked up from germline, CDR1 is MGHDK and CDR2 is SYGVNS. The CDR3: CASRGTGPNSPLHF. The CDR3 region has the DNA TGTGCCAGCAGAGGGACAGGGCCTAATTCACCCCTCCACTTT. The full variable domain, its missing parts supplied by reference TRBV25-1 and TRBJ1-6, is EADIYQTPRYLVIGTGKKITLECSQTMGHDKMYWYQQDPGMELHLIHYSYGVNSTEKGDLSSESTVSRIRTEHFPLTLESARPSHTSQYLCASRGTGPNSPLHFGNGTRLTVT.

V gene TRBV19 combines with J gene TRBJ2-3, with 10 positions matching TRBD2. The germline gives CDR1 LNHDA, CDR2 SQIVND (reference sequence). The CDR3 totals 15 residues. V lost 8 bases and J lost 5; bases outside the gene matches: 10. CDR3 amino acids: CASGGLAGEIDTQYF. For the CDR3, the DNA is TGTGCCAGTGGCGGCCTAGCGGGAGAAATAGATACGCAGTATTTT.

This clone came up a few times. The V gene is TRBV6-1, the J gene TRBJ2-5, with a possible D match to TRBD1 (5 bases). Trimming took off 6 bases at V and 5 bases at J, with 13 bases between the two ends. The CDR3 is 13 residues long. The germline gives CDR1 MNHNS, CDR2 SASEGT. The CDR3 nucleotides read TGTGCCAGCAGGTTCCCACAGGATGAGACCCAGTACTTC. As protein: CASRFPQDETQYF.

This chain joins TRBV11-2 and TRBJ2-5; D is uncertain. CDR3 length: 13 amino acids. Germline loops: CDR1 SGHAT, CDR2 FQNNGV. The V gene lost 3 bases and the J gene lost 2 bases, with 7 bases spanning the gap. CDR3 loop: CASSFTVQETQYF. The CDR3 DNA follows: TGTGCCAGCAGCTTTACGGTACAAGAGACCCAGTACTTC.